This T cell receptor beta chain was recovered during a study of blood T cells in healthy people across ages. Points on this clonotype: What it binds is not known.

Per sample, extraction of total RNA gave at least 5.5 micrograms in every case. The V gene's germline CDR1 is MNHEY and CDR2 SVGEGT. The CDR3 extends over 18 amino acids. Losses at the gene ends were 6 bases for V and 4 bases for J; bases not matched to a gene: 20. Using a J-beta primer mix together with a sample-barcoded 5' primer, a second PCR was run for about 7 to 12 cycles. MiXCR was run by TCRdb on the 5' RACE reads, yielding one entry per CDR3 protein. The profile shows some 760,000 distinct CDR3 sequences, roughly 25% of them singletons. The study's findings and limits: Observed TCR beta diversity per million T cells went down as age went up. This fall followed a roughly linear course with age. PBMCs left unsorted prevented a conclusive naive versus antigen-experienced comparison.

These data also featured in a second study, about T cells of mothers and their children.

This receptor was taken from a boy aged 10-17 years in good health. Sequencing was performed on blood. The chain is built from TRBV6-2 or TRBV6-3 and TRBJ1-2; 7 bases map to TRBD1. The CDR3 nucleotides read TGTGCCAGCAGATCTCTTGCGAGTTCTAAGGGGGCCTCCTATGGCTACACCTTC. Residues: CASRSLASSKGASYGYTF.